This T cell receptor (beta chain) was documented in a study of T cells after yellow fever vaccination. Study conclusions and caveats: Abundant bulk-derived clonotypes could contaminate FACS-sorted repertoires.

This clonotype was seen at least ten times. Its target is unknown. The CDR3 extends over 16 amino acids. V gave up 0 bases and J gave up 2 bases; unmatched junction bases: 6. The germline gives CDR1 KGHSH, CDR2 LQKENI. 5'RACE template switching produced TCR cDNA carrying a universal primer site and UMIs. MiXCR was run by TCRdb on the 5' RACE reads, yielding one entry per CDR3 protein. The repertoire holds 250,000 or so distinct CDR3 sequences, with roughly 4% as singletons. The origin of this receptor is a young man who received the YFV17D yellow fever vaccine. The material sequenced was PBMCs, taken 15 days after the yellow fever booster vaccination. The chain combines TRBV18 with TRBJ2-5; 7 nucleotides line up with TRBD1. CDR3 loop: CASSPPGQNKQETQYF. The CDR3 region has the DNA TGTGCCAGCTCACCACCGGGACAGAATAAACAAGAGACCCAGTACTTC.